This TCR beta chain was captured in a study of shared clonotypes between healthy human individuals. Between the trimmed V and J ends, which lost 8 bases and 4 bases, there was a span of 8 bases. The CDR3 contains 11 residues. CDR1 is MDHEN, CDR2 SYDVKM, per germline. This clone showed up just a few times. The antigen remains unidentified. Sequencing was performed with immunoSEQ multiplex PCR; in TCRdb, only in-frame clones are kept and a portion is missing. This sample carries about 2.5 million clones, 92% of them seen once, and the ten largest clones take more than 0.35%. The study, taken as a whole, reports: Rarefaction curves obtained for sorted subsets showed sequencing incomplete despite large depth.

Partitioning of CD4+ cells yielded a CD45RA+ naive subset and a CD45RA-negative memory subset. The chain carries TRBV28 and TRBJ2-5, with D possibly matching TRBD2 (5 bases). The clonotype originates from a man between 18 and 35 years old in good health. Some clones in this sample may be carry-over from other donors' samples. Sequences were obtained from naive CD4+ T cells from PBMCs. The sample's subset: CD45RA+ positively selected. The CDR3 coding sequence is TGTGCCAGCGGACTCGTAGAGACCCAGTACTTC. Its protein is CASGLVETQYF.